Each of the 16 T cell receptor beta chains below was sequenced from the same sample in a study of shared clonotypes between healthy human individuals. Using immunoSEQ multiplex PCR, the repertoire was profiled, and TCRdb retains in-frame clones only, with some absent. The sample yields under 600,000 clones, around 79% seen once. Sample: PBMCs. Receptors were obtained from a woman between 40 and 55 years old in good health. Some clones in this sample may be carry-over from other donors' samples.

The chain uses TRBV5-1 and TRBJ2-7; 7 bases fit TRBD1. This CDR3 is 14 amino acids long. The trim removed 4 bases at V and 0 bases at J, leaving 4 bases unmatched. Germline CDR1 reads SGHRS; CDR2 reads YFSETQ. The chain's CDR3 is CASSPWTGSYEQYF. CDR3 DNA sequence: TGCGCCAGCAGCCCCTGGACAGGCTCCTACGAGCAGTACTTC.

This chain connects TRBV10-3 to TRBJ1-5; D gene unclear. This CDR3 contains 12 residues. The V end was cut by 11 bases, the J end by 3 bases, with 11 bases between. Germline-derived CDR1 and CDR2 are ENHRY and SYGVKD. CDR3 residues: CAASRANQPQHF. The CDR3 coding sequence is TGTGCCGCGAGCCGGGCCAATCAGCCCCAGCATTTT.

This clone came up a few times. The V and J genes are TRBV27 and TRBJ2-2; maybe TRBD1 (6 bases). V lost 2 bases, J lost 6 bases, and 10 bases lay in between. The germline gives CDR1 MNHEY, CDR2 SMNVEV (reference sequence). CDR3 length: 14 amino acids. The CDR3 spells CASSLNRQAGELFF. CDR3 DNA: TGTGCCAGCAGTTTAAACCGACAGGCCGGGGAGCTGTTTTTT.

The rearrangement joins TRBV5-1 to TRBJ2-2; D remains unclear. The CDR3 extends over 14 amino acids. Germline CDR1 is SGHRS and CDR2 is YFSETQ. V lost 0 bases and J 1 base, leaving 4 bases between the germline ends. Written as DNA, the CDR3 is TGCGCCAGCAGCTTGGCCGGGAACACCGGGGAGCTGTTTTTT. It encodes CASSLAGNTGELFF.

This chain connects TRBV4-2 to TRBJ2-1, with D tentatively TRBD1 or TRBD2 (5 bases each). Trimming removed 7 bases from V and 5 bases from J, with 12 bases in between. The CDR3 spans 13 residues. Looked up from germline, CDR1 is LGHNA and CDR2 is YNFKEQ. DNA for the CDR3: TGTGCCAGCAAGCAGGGACCAGACAATGAGCAGTTCTTC. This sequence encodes CASKQGPDNEQFF.

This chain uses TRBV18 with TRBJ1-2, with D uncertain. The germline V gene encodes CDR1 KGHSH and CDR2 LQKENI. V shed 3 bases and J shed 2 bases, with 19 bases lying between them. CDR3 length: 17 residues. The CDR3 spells CASSPRDQLSLNYGYTF. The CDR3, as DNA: TGTGCCAGCTCACCCCGGGATCAGCTCTCCCTGAACTATGGCTACACCTTC.

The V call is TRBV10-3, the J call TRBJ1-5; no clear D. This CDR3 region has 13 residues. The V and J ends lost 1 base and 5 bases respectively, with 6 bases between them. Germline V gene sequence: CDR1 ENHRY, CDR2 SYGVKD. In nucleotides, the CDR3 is TGTGCCATCAGTGAGTTGGATTATCAGCCCCAGCATTTT. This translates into CAISELDYQPQHF.

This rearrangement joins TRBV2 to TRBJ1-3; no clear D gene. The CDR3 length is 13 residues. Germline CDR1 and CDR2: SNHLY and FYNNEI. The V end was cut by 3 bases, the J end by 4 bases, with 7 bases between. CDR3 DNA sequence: TGTGCCAGCAGTGAGGGCCCAGGAAACACCATATATTTT. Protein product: CASSEGPGNTIYF.

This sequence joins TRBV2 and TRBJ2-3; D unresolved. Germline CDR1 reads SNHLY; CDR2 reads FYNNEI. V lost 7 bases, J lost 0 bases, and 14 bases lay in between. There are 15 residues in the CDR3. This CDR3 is CASTPDGRSTDTQYF. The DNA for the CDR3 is TGTGCCAGCACCCCCGATGGCAGGAGCACAGATACGCAGTATTTT. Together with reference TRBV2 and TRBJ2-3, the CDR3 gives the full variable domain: EPEVTQTPSHQVTQMGQEVILRCVPISNHLYFYWYRQILGQKVEFLVSFYNNEISEKSEIFDDQFSVERPDGSNFTLKIRSTKLEDSAMYFCASTPDGRSTDTQYFGPGTRLTVL.

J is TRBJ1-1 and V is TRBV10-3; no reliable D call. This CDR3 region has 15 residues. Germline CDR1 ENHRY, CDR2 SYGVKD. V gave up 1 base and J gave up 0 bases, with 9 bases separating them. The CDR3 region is CAISEFVTVNTEAFF. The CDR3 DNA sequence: TGTGCCATCAGTGAGTTCGTCACCGTGAACACTGAAGCTTTCTTT.

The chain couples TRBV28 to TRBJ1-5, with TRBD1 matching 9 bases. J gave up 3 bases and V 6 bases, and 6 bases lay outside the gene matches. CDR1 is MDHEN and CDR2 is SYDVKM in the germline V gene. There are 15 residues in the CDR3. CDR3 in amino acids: CASSRDRGNNQPQHF. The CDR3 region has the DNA TGTGCCAGCAGCCGCGACAGGGGGAACAATCAGCCCCAGCATTTT.

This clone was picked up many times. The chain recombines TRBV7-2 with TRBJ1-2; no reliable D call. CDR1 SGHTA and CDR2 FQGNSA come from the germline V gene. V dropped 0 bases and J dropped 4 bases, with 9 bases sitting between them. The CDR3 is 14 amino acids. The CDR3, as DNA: TGTGCCAGCAGCTTAGCGGGCAGCCCCTATGGCTACACCTTC. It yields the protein CASSLAGSPYGYTF.

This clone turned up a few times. This CDR3 reads CASSLAGDYGYTF. The CDR3 DNA follows: TGTGCCAGCAGTTTGGCAGGGGACTATGGCTACACCTTC. This chain links TRBV28 with TRBJ1-2; D perhaps matches TRBD1 (6 bases). V lost 3 bases and J 3 bases, leaving 8 bases between the germline ends. This CDR3 contains 13 residues. CDR1 and CDR2 (germline): MDHEN, SYDVKM.

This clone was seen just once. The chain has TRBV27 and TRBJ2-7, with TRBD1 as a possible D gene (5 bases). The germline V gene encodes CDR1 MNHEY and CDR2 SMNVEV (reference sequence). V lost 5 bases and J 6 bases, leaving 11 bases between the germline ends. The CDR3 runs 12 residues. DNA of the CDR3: TGTGCCAGCAGTCAGGGTCTCGGCGAGCAGTACTTC. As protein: CASSQGLGEQYF.

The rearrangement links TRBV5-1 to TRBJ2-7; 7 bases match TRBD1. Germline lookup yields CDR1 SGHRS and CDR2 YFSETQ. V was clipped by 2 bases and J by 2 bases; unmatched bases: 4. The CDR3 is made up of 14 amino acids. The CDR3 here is CASSFLGGTYEQYF. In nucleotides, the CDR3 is TGCGCCAGCAGCTTCCTAGGGGGCACCTACGAGCAGTACTTC. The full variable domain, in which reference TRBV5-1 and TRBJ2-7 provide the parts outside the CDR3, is KAGVTQTPRYLIKTRGQQVTLSCSPISGHRSVSWYQQTPGQGLQFLFEYFSETQRNKGNFPGRFSGRQFSNSRSEMNVSTLELGDSALYLCASSFLGGTYEQYFGPGTRLTVT.

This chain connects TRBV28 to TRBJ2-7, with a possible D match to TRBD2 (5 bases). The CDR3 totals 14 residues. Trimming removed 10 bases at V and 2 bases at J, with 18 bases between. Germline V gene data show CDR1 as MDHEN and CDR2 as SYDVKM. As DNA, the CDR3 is TGTGCCACCTTTTCTCCGGGATATACCTACGAGCAGTACTTC. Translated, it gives CATFSPGYTYEQYF.